Each of the 19 T cell receptor beta chains below was sequenced from the same sample in a study of beta chain features in type 1 diabetes. The study reverse transcribed the entire isolated RNA, so it sequenced expressed TCRB transcripts. Profiling relied on immunoSEQ multiplex PCR, and the TCRdb table lists in-frame clones only, not all of them. This table holds approximately 270,000 clones, 14% found once. Their antigen targets remain unknown. Findings and limits, study-wide: Moderately but significantly shorter TCRB CDR3s were found in Type 1 diabetes patients in all four CD4+ subsets.

Specimen: naive CD4+ T cells from blood. The receptor source for this set is a man aged 25-45 years with type 1 diabetes.

The genes are TRBV9 and TRBJ1-2, with 11 bases matching TRBD1. This CDR3 contains 13 residues. Germline loops: CDR1 SGDLS, CDR2 YYNGEE. Unmatched junction bases numbered 4, after V lost 4 bases and J lost 8 bases. CDR3 loop: CASSKDRGPGYTF. In nucleotides, the CDR3 is TGTGCCAGCAGCAAGGACAGGGGGCCGGGCTACACCTTC.

The J gene is TRBJ1-4, the V gene TRBV7-9, with D unclear. Looked up from germline, CDR1 is SEHNR and CDR2 is FQNEAQ (reference sequence). Between the trimmed V and J ends, which lost 5 bases and 5 bases, there was a span of 3 bases. CDR3 length: 11 residues. CDR3 residues: CASSLNEKLFF. DNA for the CDR3: TGTGCCAGCAGCCTCAATGAAAAACTGTTTTTT.

Only a few counts were recorded for this clone. The rearrangement links TRBV7-3 to TRBJ1-1; no definite D call. Per germline, CDR1 SGHTA and CDR2 FQGTGA. V was cut by 1 base and J by 5 bases, with 8 bases left in between. The CDR3 length is 13 residues. The CDR3 DNA reads as TGTGCCAGCAGCTTAAGTGTCAGGACTGAAGCTTTCTTT. This encodes CASSLSVRTEAFF.

The V and J genes are TRBV11-1 and TRBJ1-1; no reliable D call. The CDR3 spans 14 residues. Looked up from germline, CDR1 is SGHAT and CDR2 is FQDESV (reference sequence). V shed 5 bases and J shed 6 bases, with 16 bases lying between them. The CDR3 reads CASSLRHQPPEAFF. The CDR3 bases are TGTGCCAGCAGCCTCAGACACCAACCACCTGAAGCTTTCTTT.

Only a few counts were recorded for this clone. This chain connects TRBV5-1 to TRBJ2-5; the D gene is possibly TRBD1 (5 bases). Germline V gene sequence: CDR1 SGHRS, CDR2 YFSETQ. Trimming stripped 4 bases from V and 3 bases from J, with 13 bases between. The length of the CDR3 is 14 residues. CDR3 sequence: CASSPASGKETQYF. CDR3 nucleotides: TGCGCCAGCAGCCCGGCGTCAGGGAAAGAGACCCAGTACTTC.

The CDR3 sequence: CASSLGQPKNTEAFF. The DNA for the CDR3 is TGTGCCAGCAGCTTGGGACAGCCCAAGAACACTGAAGCTTTCTTT. The chain couples TRBV5-4 to TRBJ1-1, with D perhaps TRBD1 (5 bases). Germline V gene data show CDR1 as SGHNT and CDR2 as YYREEE (reference sequence). Trimming removed 0 bases at V and 1 base at J, with 10 bases between. CDR3 size: 15 residues.

The chain recombines TRBV11-2 with TRBJ1-1; 7 bases align to TRBD1. V lost 6 bases, J lost 0 bases, and 7 bases stayed unmatched. The V gene's germline CDR1 is SGHAT and CDR2 FQNNGV. CDR3 length: 15 amino acids. This chain's CDR3 is CASRKIQGLNTEAFF. DNA for the CDR3: TGTGCCAGCAGAAAAATACAGGGGTTGAACACTGAAGCTTTCTTT.

The chain uses TRBV19 and TRBJ1-5; unclear D gene. V gave up 2 bases and J gave up 3 bases, with 5 bases separating them. The CDR3 covers 13 residues. Per the germline V gene, CDR1 is LNHDA and CDR2 is SQIVND (reference sequence). Here the CDR3 reads CASSIQDNQPQHF. CDR3 in DNA: TGTGCCAGTAGTATACAGGACAATCAGCCCCAGCATTTT.

J is TRBJ1-1 and V is TRBV6-6; a possible D gene is TRBD1 (6 bases). Trimming shortened V by 4 bases and J by 11 bases, and 8 bases separated the two germline ends. This CDR3 has 10 residues. Germline-derived CDR1 and CDR2 are MNHNY and SVGAGI (reference sequence). The CDR3 protein is CASSLGAAFF. The CDR3 DNA sequence: TGTGCCAGCAGTTTGGGGGCTGCTTTCTTT.

The CDR3 region is CASSRSGQETQYF. CDR3 nucleotides: TGTGCCAGCAGCCGTAGCGGACAAGAGACCCAGTACTTC. The chain recombines TRBV6-5 with TRBJ2-5, with D perhaps matching TRBD2 (6 bases). Germline V gives CDR1 MNHEY, CDR2 SVGAGI. CDR3 size: 13 residues. V was clipped by 6 bases and J by 2 bases, with 10 bases between them.

This clone has just a few counts. The chain employs TRBV9 and TRBJ2-1; 11 nucleotides match TRBD1. The CDR3 is 14 amino acids. The germline gives CDR1 SGDLS, CDR2 YYNGEE. J was trimmed by 7 bases and V by 7 bases; bases with no gene match: 7. Here the CDR3 reads CASPGTGGWNEQFF. Written as DNA, the CDR3 is TGTGCCAGCCCCGGGACAGGGGGATGGAATGAGCAGTTCTTC.

Only a few counts were recorded for this clone. J is TRBJ2-1 and V is TRBV9, with 9 bases lining up with TRBD2. The CDR3 contains 17 residues. V was clipped by 4 bases and J by 0 bases; unmatched bases: 8. Germline loops: CDR1 SGDLS, CDR2 YYNGEE. This chain's CDR3 is CASSLGLAPDSYNEQFF. The DNA of the CDR3 is TGTGCCAGCAGCCTCGGACTAGCGCCAGACTCCTACAATGAGCAGTTCTTC.

The chain uses TRBV7-9 and TRBJ1-1; 8 bases align to TRBD1. J was trimmed by 1 base and V by 5 bases; bases with no gene match: 6. Germline CDR1 is SEHNR and CDR2 is FQNEAQ (reference sequence). The CDR3 loop spans 15 amino acids. As DNA, the CDR3 is TGTGCCAGCAGCCCCGCCGGGACAGGGAACACTGAAGCTTTCTTT. Translating gives CASSPAGTGNTEAFF. Complete variable domain (other parts from reference TRBV7-9 and TRBJ1-1): DTGVSQNPRHKITKRGQNVTFRCDPISEHNRLYWYRQTLGQGPEFLTYFQNEAQLEKSRLLSDRFSAERPKGSFSTLEIQRTEQGDSAMYLCASSPAGTGNTEAFFGQGTRLTVV.

This clone was seen more than once but under ten times. V gene TRBV10-3 combines with J gene TRBJ2-3, with 12 bases that match TRBD2. The CDR3 has 15 amino acids. V was clipped by 4 bases and J by 6 bases; unmatched bases: 5. CDR1 is ENHRY, CDR2 SYGVKD, per germline. The CDR3 DNA reads as TGTGCCATCAGTGGGACTAGCGGGGCCGCTGATACGCAGTATTTT. Residues: CAISGTSGAADTQYF.

This chain connects TRBV27 to TRBJ1-1; tentative D call: TRBD1 (5 bases). V was pared by 2 bases and J by 4 bases, with 8 bases between. Germline CDR1 and CDR2: MNHEY and SMNVEV (reference sequence). This CDR3 contains 13 residues. The DNA for the CDR3 is TGTGCCAGCAGTTTAGGGGGGGTCACTGAAGCTTTCTTT. Amino acids: CASSLGGVTEAFF.

The DNA of the CDR3 is TGCAGCGTTGTTGGGGGACAGGGGGCCGACGAGCAGTACTTC. This sequence encodes CSVVGGQGADEQYF. The genes are TRBV29-1 and TRBJ2-7, with 12 bases that match TRBD1. The CDR3 covers 14 residues. Trimming took 4 bases from V and 5 from J; bases not matched to a gene: 6. Looked up from germline, CDR1 is SQVTM and CDR2 is ANQGSEA.

This clone has just a few counts. The CDR3 DNA follows: TGCGCCAGCAGCTTAACCTACCTGAACTATGGCTACACCTTC. This sequence encodes CASSLTYLNYGYTF. The chain carries TRBV5-1 and TRBJ1-2; D unclear. The V end was cut by 2 bases, the J end by 2 bases, with 10 bases between. This CDR3 has 14 amino acids. CDR1 SGHRS and CDR2 YFSETQ come from the germline V gene.

This clone has just a few counts. V is TRBV19 and J is TRBJ2-1, with 9 bases that match TRBD2. Germline V gene data show CDR1 as LNHDA and CDR2 as SQIVND (reference sequence). This CDR3 spans 15 amino acids. Trimming removed 5 bases from V and 8 bases from J; junction bases left unmatched: 10. The CDR3 nucleotides are TGTGCCAGTAGTTCCAGGTGGCGGGAGGGACATGAGCAGTTCTTC. As protein: CASSSRWREGHEQFF.

The gene calls are TRBV5-1 and TRBJ2-4, with D possibly being TRBD2 (6 bases). CDR3 length equals 13 residues. CDR1 SGHRS and CDR2 YFSETQ come from the germline V gene. V was clipped by 3 bases and J by 9 bases, with 13 bases between them. The DNA for the CDR3 is TGCGCCAGCAGCTCCCCTAGCGAGGGCATTCAGTACTTC. It specifies CASSSPSEGIQYF.